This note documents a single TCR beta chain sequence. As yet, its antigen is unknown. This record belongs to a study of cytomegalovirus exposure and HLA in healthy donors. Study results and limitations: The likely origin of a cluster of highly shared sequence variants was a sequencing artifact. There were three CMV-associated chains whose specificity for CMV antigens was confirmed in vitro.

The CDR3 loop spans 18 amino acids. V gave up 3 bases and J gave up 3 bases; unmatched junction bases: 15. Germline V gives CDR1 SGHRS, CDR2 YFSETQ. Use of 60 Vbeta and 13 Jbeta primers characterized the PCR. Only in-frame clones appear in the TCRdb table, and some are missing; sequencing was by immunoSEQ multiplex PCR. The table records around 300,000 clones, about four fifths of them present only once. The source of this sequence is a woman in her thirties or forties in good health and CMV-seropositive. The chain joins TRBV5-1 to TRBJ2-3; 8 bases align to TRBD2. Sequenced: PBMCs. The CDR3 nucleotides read TGCGCCAGCAGCTGGGGCTCTCATAGCGGGACATTTACAGATACGCAGTATTTT. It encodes CASSWGSHSGTFTDTQYF. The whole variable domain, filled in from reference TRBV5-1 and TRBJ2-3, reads KAGVTQTPRYLIKTRGQQVTLSCSPISGHRSVSWYQQTPGQGLQFLFEYFSETQRNKGNFPGRFSGRQFSNSRSEMNVSTLELGDSALYLCASSWGSHSGTFTDTQYFGPGTRLTVL.